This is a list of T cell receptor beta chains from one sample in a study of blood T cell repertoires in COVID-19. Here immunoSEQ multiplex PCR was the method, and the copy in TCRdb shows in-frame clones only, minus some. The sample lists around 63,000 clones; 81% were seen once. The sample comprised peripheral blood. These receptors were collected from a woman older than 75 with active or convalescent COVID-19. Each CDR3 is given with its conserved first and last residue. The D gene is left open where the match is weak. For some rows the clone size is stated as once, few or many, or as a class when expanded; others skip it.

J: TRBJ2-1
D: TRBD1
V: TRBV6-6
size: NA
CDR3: CASSPRQGGNEQFF
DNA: TGTGCCAGCAGTCCAAGACAGGGGGGCAATGAGCAGTTCTTC

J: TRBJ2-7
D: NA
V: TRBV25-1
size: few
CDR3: CASSGGTGDYEQYF
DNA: TGTGCCAGCAGTGGCGGGACGGGTGACTACGAGCAGTACTTC

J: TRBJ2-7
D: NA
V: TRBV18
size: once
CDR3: CASSPSLGTYEQYF
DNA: TGTGCCAGCTCACCGTCTCTAGGAACCTACGAGCAGTACTTC

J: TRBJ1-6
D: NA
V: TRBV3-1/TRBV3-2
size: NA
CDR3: CASSPQTRVNSPLHF
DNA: TGTGCCAGCAGCCCCCAGACCAGGGTTAATTCACCCCTCCACTTT

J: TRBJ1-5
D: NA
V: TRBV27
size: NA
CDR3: CASSLSRQGNQPQHF
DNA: TGTGCCAGCAGTTTATCGAGGCAGGGGAATCAGCCCCAGCATTTT

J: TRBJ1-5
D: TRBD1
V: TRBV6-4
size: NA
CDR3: CASSDSWGQVRPQHF
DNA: TGTGCCAGCAGTGACTCGTGGGGACAGGTCCGGCCCCAGCATTTT

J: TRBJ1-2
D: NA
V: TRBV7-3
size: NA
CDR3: CASSPGHPYGYTF
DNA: TGTGCCAGCAGCCCTGGACATCCCTATGGCTACACCTTC

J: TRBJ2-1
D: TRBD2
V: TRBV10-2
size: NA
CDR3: CATSEGTRIEQFF
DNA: TGCGCCACTTCTGAAGGGACTAGGATTGAGCAGTTCTTC

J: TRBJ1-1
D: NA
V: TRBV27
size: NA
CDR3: CASSLYSGGRDTEAFF
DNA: TGTGCCAGCAGTTTATATTCGGGAGGGCGGGACACTGAAGCTTTCTTT

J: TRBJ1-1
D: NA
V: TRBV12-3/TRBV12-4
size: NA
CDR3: CASSFTGNTEAFF
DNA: TGTGCCAGCAGTTTTACCGGGAACACTGAAGCTTTCTTT

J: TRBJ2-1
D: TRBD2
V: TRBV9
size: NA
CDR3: CSSGSSYNEQFF
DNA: TGCTCTAGCGGGAGCTCCTACAATGAGCAGTTCTTC

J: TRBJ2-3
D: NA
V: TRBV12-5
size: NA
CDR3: CASGLVLDTQYF
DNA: TGTGCTAGTGGTTTGGTACTTGATACGCAGTATTTT

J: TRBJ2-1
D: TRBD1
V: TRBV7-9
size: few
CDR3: CASSPGTGRDEQFF
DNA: TGTGCCAGCAGCCCCGGGACAGGGAGGGATGAGCAGTTCTTC

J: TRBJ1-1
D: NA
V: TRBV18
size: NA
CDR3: CASSPGGVFGNTEAFF
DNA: TGTGCCAGCTCACCAGGGGGGGTTTTCGGGAACACTGAAGCTTTCTTT

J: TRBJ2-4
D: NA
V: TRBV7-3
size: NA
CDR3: CASSLNQGENIQYF
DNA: TGTGCCAGCAGCTTAAATCAGGGCGAAAACATTCAGTACTTC

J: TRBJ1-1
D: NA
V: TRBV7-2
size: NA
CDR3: CASTRQGQATEAFF
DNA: TGTGCCAGCACTCGCCAGGGACAAGCCACTGAAGCTTTCTTT

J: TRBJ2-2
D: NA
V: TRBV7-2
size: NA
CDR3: CASSFWGRNTGELFF
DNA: TGTGCCAGCAGCTTTTGGGGGCGGAACACCGGGGAGCTGTTTTTT

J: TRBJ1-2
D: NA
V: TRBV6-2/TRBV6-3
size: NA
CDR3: CASSSPPRQDPNYGYTF
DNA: TGTGCCAGCAGTTCCCCGCCCCGACAGGATCCTAACTATGGCTACACCTTC

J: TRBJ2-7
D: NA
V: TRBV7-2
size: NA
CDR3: CASSALRAYEQYF
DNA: TGTGCCAGCAGCGCCTTGAGGGCCTACGAGCAGTACTTC

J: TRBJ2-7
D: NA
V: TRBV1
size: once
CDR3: CTPFYEQYF
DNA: TGCACCCCTTTTTACGAGCAGTACTTC

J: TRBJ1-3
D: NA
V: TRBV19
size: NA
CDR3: CARGGGAGNTIYF
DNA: TGTGCCAGGGGAGGAGGGGCTGGAAACACCATATATTTT

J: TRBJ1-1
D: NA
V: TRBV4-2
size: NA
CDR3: CASSQVGASFVTEAFF
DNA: TGTGCCAGCAGCCAAGTTGGGGCTTCCTTTGTCACTGAAGCTTTCTTT

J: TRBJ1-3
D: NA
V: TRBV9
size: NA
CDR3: CASSPRQGRGTGNTIYF
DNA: TGTGCCAGCAGCCCCCGCCAGGGCAGGGGTACTGGAAACACCATATATTTT

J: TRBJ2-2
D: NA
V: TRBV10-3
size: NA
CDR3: CAISNFVTGEGGELFF
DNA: TGTGCCATCAGTAATTTCGTTACAGGAGAAGGCGGGGAGCTGTTTTTT